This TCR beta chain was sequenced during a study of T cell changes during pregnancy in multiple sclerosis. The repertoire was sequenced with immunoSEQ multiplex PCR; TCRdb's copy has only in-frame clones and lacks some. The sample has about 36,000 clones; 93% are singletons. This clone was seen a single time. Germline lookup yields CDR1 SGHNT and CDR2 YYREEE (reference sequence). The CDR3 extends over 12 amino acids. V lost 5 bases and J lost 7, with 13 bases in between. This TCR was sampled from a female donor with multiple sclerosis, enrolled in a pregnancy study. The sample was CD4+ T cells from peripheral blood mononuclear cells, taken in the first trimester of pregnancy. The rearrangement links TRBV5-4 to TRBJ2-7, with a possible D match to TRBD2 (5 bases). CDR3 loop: CASSELGGEQYF. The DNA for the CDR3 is TGTGCCAGCAGTGAACTCGGCGGGGAGCAGTACTTC.